This entry features one TCR beta chain sequence. This receptor's antigen is unknown. Base quality data are lacking; no much larger clone is found one base away. The sample is drawn from a study of blood T cell repertoires in COVID-19 (TCRdb year 2020). Broadly, across the study: Collaborator samples came from the United States, Italy and Spain and covered acute and convalescent phases of COVID-19. Sample metadata almost always included a de-identified subject ID, COVID-19 status, age in years and sex. The dataset comprised deeply sampled blood TCRbeta repertoires from subjects exposed to, actively infected with, or recovered from COVID-19. The material from the prospective study consisted of cDNA or gDNA derived from T cells, B-cell-depleted T cells, or PBMCs. A freely available public database, intended as a resource for researchers studying the immune response to SARS-CoV-2, is where the repertoires were released. Samples were obtained from the ongoing ImmuneRACE study (first 160 participants) and from 950 to 1,500 subjects provided by 6 global collaborators. HLA class I and class II types, where available, came from metadata supplied by the sample provider rather than from assay-based typing.

The junction carries 10 bases between V and J, which are trimmed by 0 bases and 2 bases respectively. From the cysteine up to the phenylalanine, the CDR3 has a length of 15 residues. This entry keeps only the CDR3 DNA: 45 bases, framed from base 1. From the germline V gene (reference sequence), CDR1 is LNHNV and CDR2 is YYDKDF. What the study reported, not specific to this receptor: The amount of clinical and demographic metadata varied by source and participant and was provided uncurated.

Enrolling through a virtual design, the prospective study's participants ranged in age from about 18 to 100 years and lived across about two dozen United States geographic areas. To assign participants to cohorts, the prospective study relied on clinical history that participants themselves reported in a screening survey and a study questionnaire. For ImmuneRACE Cohort 3, a participant was defined as recovered based on two consecutive negative NP/OP PCR tests, clearance by a healthcare professional, or resolution of symptoms. In the prospective study, mobile phlebotomists collected whole blood, serum and a nasopharyngeal or oropharyngeal swab from each participant. Prospective study participants could optionally give additional blood draws and questionnaires over an approximately 2-month period. Blood samples from the prospective study were shipped frozen or at room temperature prior to DNA extraction.

TCRbeta CDR3 regions were amplified from genomic DNA using the immunoSEQ Assay, a bias-controlled multiplex PCR. As for the original processing: The number of nucleated cells in each sample was estimated by amplification of reference gene primers within the assay. To quantify the absolute abundance of each unique TCRbeta CDR3 rearrangement, sequence reads were collapsed and filtered. For each sample, productive Simpson clonality was calculated as the square root of Simpson's diversity index across productive rearrangements. The clones in this table, taken by TCRdb from immuneACCESS, are in-frame only. Not every clone is retained; where verified, under half of the shortfall comes from an unresolved V gene, and the cause of the rest is unknown. V and J calls plus clone size are reproduced from that table; the DNA served to infer D and trimming. Within this sample are about 400,000 clones, with 87% of them counted one time only. The ten top clones hold about 2.7% of the sample.

Sequenced material: PBMCs or T cells enriched from blood (not recorded which). The sequence joins TRBV15 to TRBJ2-5, with the D gene too uncertain to name. The sequence came from a woman in her 30s who had recovered from COVID-19. The DNA is TGTGCCACCAGCAGAGATAAAGCATTTCAAGAGACCCAGTACTTC. Translated, it gives CATSRDKAFQETQYF.